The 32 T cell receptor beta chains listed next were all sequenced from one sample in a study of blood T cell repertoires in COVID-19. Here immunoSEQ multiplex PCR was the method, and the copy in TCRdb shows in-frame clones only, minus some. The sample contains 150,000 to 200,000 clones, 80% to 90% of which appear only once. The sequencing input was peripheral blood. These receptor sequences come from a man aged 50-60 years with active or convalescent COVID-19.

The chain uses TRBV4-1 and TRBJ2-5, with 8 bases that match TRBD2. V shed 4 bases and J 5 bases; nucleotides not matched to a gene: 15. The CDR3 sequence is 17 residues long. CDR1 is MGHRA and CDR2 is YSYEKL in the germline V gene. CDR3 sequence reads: CASSRLISTSAGETQYF. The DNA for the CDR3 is TGCGCCAGCAGCCGCTTGATATCGACTAGCGCCGGGGAGACCCAGTACTTC.

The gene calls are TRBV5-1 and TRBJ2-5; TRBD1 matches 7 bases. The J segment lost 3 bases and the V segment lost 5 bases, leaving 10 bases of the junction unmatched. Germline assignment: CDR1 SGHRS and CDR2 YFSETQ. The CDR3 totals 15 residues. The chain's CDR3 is CASSWQGTAKETQYF. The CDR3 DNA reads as TGCGCCAGCAGTTGGCAAGGGACAGCGAAAGAGACCCAGTACTTC.

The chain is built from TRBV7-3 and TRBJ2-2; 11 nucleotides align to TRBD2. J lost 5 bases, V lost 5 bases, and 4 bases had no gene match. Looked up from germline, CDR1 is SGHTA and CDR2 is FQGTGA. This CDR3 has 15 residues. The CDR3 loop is CASSPSGGKTGELFF. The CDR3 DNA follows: TGTGCCAGCAGCCCTAGCGGGGGGAAAACCGGGGAGCTGTTTTTT. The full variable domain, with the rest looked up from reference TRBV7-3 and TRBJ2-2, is GAGVSQTPSNKVTEKGKYVELRCDPISGHTALYWYRQSLGQGPEFLIYFQGTGAADDSGLPNDRFFAVRPEGSVSTLKIQRTERGDSAVYLCASSPSGGKTGELFFGEGSRLTVL.

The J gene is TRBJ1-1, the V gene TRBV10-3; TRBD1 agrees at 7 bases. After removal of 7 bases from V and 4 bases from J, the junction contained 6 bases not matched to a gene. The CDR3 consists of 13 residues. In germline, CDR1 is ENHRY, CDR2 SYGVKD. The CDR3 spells CAIKEGAGTEAFF. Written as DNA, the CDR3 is TGTGCCATCAAAGAGGGGGCGGGCACTGAAGCTTTCTTT.

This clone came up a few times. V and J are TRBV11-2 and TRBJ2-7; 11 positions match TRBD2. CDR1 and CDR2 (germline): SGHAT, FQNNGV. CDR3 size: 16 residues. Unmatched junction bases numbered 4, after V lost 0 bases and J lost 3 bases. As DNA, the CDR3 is TGTGCCAGCAGCTTAGATGGGACTAGCGGACGCTACGAGCAGTACTTC. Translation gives CASSLDGTSGRYEQYF. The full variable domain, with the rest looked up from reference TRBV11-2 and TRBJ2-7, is EAGVAQSPRYKIIEKRQSVAFWCNPISGHATLYWYQQILGQGPKLLIQFQNNGVVDDSQLPKDRFSAERLKGVDSTLKIQPAKLEDSAVYLCASSLDGTSGRYEQYFGPGTRLTVT.

CDR3 residues: CASSLKGAGGAFWNEQFF. CDR3 coding DNA: TGTGCCAGCAGCTTGAAAGGGGCGGGGGGAGCCTTCTGGAATGAGCAGTTCTTC. V and J are TRBV5-4 and TRBJ2-1; TRBD2 agrees at 8 bases. The CDR3 consists of 18 residues. Germline-derived CDR1 and CDR2 are SGHNT and YYREEE (reference sequence). The V gene end was trimmed by 1 base and the J gene end by 7 bases; junction bases not matched to a gene: 16.

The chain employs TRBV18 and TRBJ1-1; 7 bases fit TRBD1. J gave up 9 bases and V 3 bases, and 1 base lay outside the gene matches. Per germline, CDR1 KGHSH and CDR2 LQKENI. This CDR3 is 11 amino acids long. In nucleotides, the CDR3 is TGTGCCAGCTCACCGACAGGGCAAGCTTTCTTT. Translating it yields CASSPTGQAFF.

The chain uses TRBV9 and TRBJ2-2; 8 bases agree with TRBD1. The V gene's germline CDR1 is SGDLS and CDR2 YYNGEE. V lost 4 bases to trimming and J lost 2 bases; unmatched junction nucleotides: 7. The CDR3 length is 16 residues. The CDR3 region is CASSSTGGVNTGELFF. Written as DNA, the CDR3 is TGTGCCAGCAGCTCCACAGGGGGTGTAAACACCGGGGAGCTGTTTTTT.

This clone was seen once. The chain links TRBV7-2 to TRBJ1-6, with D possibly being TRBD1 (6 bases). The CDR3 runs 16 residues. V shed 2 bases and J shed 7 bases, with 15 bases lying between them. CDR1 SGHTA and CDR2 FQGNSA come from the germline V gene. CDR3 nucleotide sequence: TGTGCCAGCAGCTTACCCCCGGCAGGGGCAAATTCACCCCTCCACTTT. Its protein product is CASSLPPAGANSPLHF.

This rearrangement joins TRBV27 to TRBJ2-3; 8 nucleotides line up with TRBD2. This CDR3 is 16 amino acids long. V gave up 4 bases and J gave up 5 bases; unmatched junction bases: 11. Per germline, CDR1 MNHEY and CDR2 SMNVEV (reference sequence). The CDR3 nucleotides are TGTGCCAGCAGTTCTTTACGGGAGGGCCCTCTAGATACGCAGTATTTT. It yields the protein CASSSLREGPLDTQYF.

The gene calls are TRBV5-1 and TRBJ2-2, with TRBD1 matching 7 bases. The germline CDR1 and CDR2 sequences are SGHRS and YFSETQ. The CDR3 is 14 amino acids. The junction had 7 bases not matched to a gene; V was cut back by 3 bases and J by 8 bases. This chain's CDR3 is CASSSMTGTGELFF. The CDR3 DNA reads TGCGCCAGCAGCTCGATGACAGGGACAGGGGAGCTGTTTTTT.

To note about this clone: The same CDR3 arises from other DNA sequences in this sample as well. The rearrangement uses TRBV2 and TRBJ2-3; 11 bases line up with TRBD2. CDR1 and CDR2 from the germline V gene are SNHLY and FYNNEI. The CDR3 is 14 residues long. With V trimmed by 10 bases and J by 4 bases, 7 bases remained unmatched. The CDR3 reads CANRQGLAADTQYF. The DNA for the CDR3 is TGTGCCAACCGACAGGGACTAGCGGCAGATACGCAGTATTTT.

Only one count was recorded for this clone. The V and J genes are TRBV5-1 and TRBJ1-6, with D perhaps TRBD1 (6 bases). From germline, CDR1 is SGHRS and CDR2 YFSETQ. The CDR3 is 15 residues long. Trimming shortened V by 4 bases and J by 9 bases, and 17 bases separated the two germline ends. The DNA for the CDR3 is TGCGCCAGCAGCGTACAGGACAGTGGCGTTTCACCCCTCCACTTT. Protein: CASSVQDSGVSPLHF.

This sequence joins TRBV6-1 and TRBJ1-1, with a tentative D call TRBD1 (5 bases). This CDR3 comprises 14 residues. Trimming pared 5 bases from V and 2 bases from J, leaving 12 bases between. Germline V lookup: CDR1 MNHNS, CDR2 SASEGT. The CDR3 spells CASSYGAANTEAFF. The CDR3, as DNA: TGTGCCAGCAGTTATGGGGCGGCCAACACTGAAGCTTTCTTT.

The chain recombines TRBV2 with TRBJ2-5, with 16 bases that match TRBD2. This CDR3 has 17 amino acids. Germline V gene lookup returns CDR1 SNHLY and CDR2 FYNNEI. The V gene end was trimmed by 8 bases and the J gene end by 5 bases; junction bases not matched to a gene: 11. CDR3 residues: CASSRGLAGGLGETQYF. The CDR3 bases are TGTGCCAGCTCTCGGGGACTAGCGGGAGGGCTCGGGGAGACCCAGTACTTC.

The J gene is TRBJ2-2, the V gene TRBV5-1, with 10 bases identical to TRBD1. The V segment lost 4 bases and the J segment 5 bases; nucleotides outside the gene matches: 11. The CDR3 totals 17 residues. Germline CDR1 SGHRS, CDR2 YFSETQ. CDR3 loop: CASSTHGTGVGTGELFF. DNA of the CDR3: TGCGCCAGCAGCACCCACGGGACAGGGGTTGGTACCGGGGAGCTGTTTTTT. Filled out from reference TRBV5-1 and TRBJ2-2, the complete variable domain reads KAGVTQTPRYLIKTRGQQVTLSCSPISGHRSVSWYQQTPGQGLQFLFEYFSETQRNKGNFPGRFSGRQFSNSRSEMNVSTLELGDSALYLCASSTHGTGVGTGELFFGEGSRLTVL.

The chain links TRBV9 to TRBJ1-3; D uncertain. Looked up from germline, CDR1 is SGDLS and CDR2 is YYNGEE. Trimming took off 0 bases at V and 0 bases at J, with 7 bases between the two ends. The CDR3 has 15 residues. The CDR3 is CASSVASSSGNTIYF. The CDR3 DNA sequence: TGTGCCAGCAGCGTAGCCTCCAGCTCTGGAAACACCATATATTTT. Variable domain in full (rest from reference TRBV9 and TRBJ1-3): DSGVTQTPKHLITATGQRVTLRCSPRSGDLSVYWYQQSLDQGLQFLIQYYNGEERAKGNILERFSAQQFPDLHSELNLSSLELGDSALYFCASSVASSSGNTIYFGEGSWLTVV.

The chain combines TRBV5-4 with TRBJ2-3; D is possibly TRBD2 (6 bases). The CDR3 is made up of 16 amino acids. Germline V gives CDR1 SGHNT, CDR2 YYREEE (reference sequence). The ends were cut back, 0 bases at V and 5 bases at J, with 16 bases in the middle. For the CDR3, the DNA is TGTGCCAGCAGCTTGGATCGCGGAGGGGCCGGAGATACGCAGTATTTT. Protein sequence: CASSLDRGGAGDTQYF. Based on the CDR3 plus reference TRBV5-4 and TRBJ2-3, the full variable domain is ETGVTQSPTHLIKTRGQQVTLRCSSQSGHNTVSWYQQALGQGPQFIFQYYREEENGRGNFPPRFSGLQFPNYSSELNVNALELDDSALYLCASSLDRGGAGDTQYFGPGTRLTVL.

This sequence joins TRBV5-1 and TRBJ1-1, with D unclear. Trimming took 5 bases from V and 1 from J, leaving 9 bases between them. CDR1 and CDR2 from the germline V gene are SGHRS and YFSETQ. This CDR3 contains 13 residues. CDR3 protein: CASRWQPNTEAFF. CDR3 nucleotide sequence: TGCGCCAGCAGATGGCAACCGAACACTGAAGCTTTCTTT. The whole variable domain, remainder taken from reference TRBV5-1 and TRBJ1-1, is KAGVTQTPRYLIKTRGQQVTLSCSPISGHRSVSWYQQTPGQGLQFLFEYFSETQRNKGNFPGRFSGRQFSNSRSEMNVSTLELGDSALYLCASRWQPNTEAFFGQGTRLTVV.

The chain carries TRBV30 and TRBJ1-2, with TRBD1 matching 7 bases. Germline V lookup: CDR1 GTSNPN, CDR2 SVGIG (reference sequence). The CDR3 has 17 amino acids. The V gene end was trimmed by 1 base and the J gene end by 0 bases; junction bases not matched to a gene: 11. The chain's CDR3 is CAWSDLTGQGANYGYTF. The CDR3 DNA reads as TGTGCCTGGAGTGACTTAACGGGGCAGGGGGCTAACTATGGCTACACCTTC.

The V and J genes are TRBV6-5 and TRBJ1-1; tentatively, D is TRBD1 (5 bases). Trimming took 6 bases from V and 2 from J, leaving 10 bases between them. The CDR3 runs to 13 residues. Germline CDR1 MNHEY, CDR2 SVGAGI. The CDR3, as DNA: TGTGCCAGCAGGTTGGGACTTAACACTGAAGCTTTCTTT. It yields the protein CASRLGLNTEAFF.

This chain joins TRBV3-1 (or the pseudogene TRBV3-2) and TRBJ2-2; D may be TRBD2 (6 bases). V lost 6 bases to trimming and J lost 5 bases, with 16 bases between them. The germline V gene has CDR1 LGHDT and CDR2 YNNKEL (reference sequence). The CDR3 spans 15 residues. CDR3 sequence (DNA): TGTGCCAGCAGAAGTGGACTAATACCTACCGGGGAGCTGTTTTTT. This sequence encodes CASRSGLIPTGELFF.

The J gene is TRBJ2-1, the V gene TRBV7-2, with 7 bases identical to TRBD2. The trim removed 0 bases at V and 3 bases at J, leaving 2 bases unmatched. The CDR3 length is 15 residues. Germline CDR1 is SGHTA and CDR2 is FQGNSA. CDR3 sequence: CASSLAGGNYNEQFF. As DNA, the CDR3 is TGTGCCAGCAGCTTAGCCGGGGGGAACTACAATGAGCAGTTCTTC.

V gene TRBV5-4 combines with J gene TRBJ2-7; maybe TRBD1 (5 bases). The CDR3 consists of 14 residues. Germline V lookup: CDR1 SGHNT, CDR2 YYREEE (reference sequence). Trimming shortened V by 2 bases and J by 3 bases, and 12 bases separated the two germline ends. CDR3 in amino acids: CASSLLGPDYEQYF. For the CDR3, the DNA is TGTGCCAGCAGCTTACTGGGGCCGGACTACGAGCAGTACTTC.

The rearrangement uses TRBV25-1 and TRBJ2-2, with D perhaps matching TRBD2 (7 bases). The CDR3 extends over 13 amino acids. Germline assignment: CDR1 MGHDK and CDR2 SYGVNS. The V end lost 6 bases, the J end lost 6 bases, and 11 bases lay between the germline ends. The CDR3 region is CASRVGGPGELFF. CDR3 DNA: TGTGCCAGCAGGGTCGGGGGGCCCGGGGAGCTGTTTTTT.

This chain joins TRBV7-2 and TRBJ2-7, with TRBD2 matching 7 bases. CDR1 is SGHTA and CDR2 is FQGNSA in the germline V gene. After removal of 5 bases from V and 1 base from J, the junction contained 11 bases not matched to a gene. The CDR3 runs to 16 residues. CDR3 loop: CASSPGRAGTSYEQYF. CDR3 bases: TGTGCCAGCAGCCCAGGGAGGGCAGGGACTTCCTACGAGCAGTACTTC.

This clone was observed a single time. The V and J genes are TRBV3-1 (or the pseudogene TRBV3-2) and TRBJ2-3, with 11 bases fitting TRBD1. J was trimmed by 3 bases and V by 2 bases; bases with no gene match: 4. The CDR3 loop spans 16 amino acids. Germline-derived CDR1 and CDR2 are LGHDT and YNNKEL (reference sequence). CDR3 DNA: TGTGCCAGCAGCCAAACCGGGACAGGGGGGACAGATACGCAGTATTTT. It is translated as CASSQTGTGGTDTQYF.

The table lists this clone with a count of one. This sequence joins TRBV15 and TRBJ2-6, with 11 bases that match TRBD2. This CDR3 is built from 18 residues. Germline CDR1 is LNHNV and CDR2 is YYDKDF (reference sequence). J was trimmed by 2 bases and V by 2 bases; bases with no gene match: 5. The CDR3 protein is CATSRPGLAAPGANVLTF. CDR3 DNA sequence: TGTGCCACCAGCAGACCGGGACTAGCGGCGCCTGGGGCCAACGTCCTGACTTTC. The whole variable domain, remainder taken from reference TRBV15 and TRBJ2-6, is DAMVIQNPRYQVTQFGKPVTLSCSQTLNHNVMYWYQQKSSQAPKLLFHYYDKDFNNEADTPDNFQSRRPNTSFCFLDIRSPGLGDTAMYLCATSRPGLAAPGANVLTFGAGSRLTVL.

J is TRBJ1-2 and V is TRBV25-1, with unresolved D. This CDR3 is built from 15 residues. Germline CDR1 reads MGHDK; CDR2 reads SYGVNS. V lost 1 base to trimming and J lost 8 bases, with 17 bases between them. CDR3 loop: CASSESSKIGGGYTF. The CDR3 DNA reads TGTGCCAGCAGTGAATCATCGAAAATAGGAGGCGGCTACACCTTC.

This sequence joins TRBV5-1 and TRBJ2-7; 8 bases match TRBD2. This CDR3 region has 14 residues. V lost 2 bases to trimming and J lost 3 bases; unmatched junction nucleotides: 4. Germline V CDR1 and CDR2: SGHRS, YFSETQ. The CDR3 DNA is TGCGCCAGCAGCTTCGGGACTAGTAACTACGAGCAGTACTTC. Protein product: CASSFGTSNYEQYF. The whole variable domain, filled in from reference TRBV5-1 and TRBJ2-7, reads KAGVTQTPRYLIKTRGQQVTLSCSPISGHRSVSWYQQTPGQGLQFLFEYFSETQRNKGNFPGRFSGRQFSNSRSEMNVSTLELGDSALYLCASSFGTSNYEQYFGPGTRLTVT.

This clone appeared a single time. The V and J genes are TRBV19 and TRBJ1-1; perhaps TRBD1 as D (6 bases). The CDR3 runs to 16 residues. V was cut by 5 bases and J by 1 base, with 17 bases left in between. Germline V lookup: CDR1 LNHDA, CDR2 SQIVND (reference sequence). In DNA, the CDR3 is TGTGCCAGTAGTCGCGCCCCAGGGGAGGGGAACACTGAAGCTTTCTTT. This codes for CASSRAPGEGNTEAFF.

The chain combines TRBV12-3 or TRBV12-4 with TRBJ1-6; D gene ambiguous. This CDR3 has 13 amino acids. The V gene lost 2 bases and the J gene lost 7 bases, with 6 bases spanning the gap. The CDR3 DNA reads TGTGCCAGCAGTTTACGGGAAAATTCACCCCTCCACTTT. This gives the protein CASSLRENSPLHF.